One T cell receptor (beta chain) is described in this entry. This sample is part of a study of PD-1 blockade in classical Hodgkin lymphoma. Only in-frame clones appear in the TCRdb table, and some are missing; sequencing was by immunoSEQ multiplex PCR. The sample has more than 40,000 clones, roughly 78% seen once. CDR3 length equals 15 residues. CDR1 is KGHSH and CDR2 is LQKENI in the germline V gene. V lost 1 base and J 1 base, leaving 10 bases between the germline ends. The sample's time point: cycle 4 day 1 (C4D1), after 6 weeks of nivolumab. Patients all relapsed after autologous stem cell transplantation, and there was variation in brentuximab vedotin exposure.

This receptor was taken from a human donor with classical Hodgkin lymphoma. The chain uses TRBV18 and TRBJ2-5, with D possibly matching TRBD1 (6 bases). The material was peripheral blood mononuclear cells (PBMCs), obtained before the fourth cycle of nivolumab. DNA of the CDR3: TGTGCCAGCTCACCACGGCAGGACAGCCAAGAGACCCAGTACTTC. This gives the protein CASSPRQDSQETQYF.